Below are 26 T cell receptor beta chains sequenced from a single sample in a study of post-analysis software for immune sequencing data. Study-level results: With TRBV5-6, TRBV5-1 and TRBV20-1 included, about five TRBV segments were more frequent in patients than in controls.

Which antigens these TCRs recognize remains unknown. cDNA libraries of TCR beta carried unique molecular identifiers. TCRdb passed the PCR reads through MiXCR, listing each CDR3 protein once. Found here are about 680,000 distinct CDR3 sequences, approximately 59% of them singletons; the top ten hold over 9%. The sample was blood. These receptors came from a girl aged 2 to 10 with multiple sclerosis.

This clonotype has more than one count but fewer than ten. The V gene is TRBV7-9, the J gene TRBJ2-3, with D uncertain. This CDR3 has 13 residues. Trimming took 4 bases from V and 1 from J, leaving 6 bases between them. The germline V gene has CDR1 SEHNR and CDR2 FQNEAQ (reference sequence). In DNA form, the CDR3 reads TGTGCCAGCAGCTCCGACGGCACAGATACGCAGTATTTT. Its translation: CASSSDGTDTQYF.

This clonotype was seen only a few times. The rearrangement links TRBV29-1 to TRBJ1-2; D ambiguous. CDR1 is SQVTM and CDR2 is ANQGSEA in the germline V gene. CDR3 length equals 14 residues. With 0 bases removed from V and 8 bases from J, the gap between germline ends came to 16 bases. The CDR3 nucleotides read TGCAGCGTTGAAGATGGGGAGGGATTTTGGGGCTACACCTTC. Protein product: CSVEDGEGFWGYTF.

This clonotype was seen a handful of times. The chain joins TRBV29-1 to TRBJ2-1; TRBD2 agrees at 9 bases. This CDR3 has 13 amino acids. With 4 bases clipped from V and 3 bases from J, the junction kept 1 base outside the gene matches. CDR1 and CDR2 (germline): SQVTM, ANQGSEA. In DNA, the CDR3 is TGCAGCGTTGGACTAGCGGACTACAATGAGCAGTTCTTC. It yields the protein CSVGLADYNEQFF.

This clonotype was detected only once. The V and J genes are TRBV6-2 or TRBV6-3 and TRBJ2-1; D perhaps matches TRBD1 (6 bases). The CDR3 consists of 16 residues. The germline V gene encodes CDR1 MNHEY and CDR2 SVGEGT. V lost 2 bases and J 1 base, leaving 12 bases between the germline ends. As DNA, the CDR3 is TGTGCCAGCAGTTACAGAGGGCAGGGGTCCTACAATGAGCAGTTCTTC. Its translation: CASSYRGQGSYNEQFF.

The chain combines TRBV15 with TRBJ1-2; D possibly corresponds to TRBD1 (5 bases). V lost 1 base to trimming and J lost 5 bases, with 17 bases between them. The germline CDR1 and CDR2 sequences are LNHNV and YYDKDF (reference sequence). CDR3 length equals 16 residues. For the CDR3, the DNA is TGTGCCACCAGCAGAGGGGGGACGACTTTTGGGTATGGCTACACCTTC. As protein: CATSRGGTTFGYGYTF.

This clonotype was observed a single time. This chain connects TRBV6-5 to TRBJ1-2, with unresolved D. CDR3 length: 14 amino acids. In germline, CDR1 is MNHEY, CDR2 SVGAGI. Trimming pared 3 bases from V and 7 bases from J, leaving 15 bases between. The chain's CDR3 is CASSYLGRLGGYTF. CDR3 nucleotides: TGTGCCAGCAGTTATTTGGGCCGATTGGGTGGCTACACCTTC.

The rearrangement links TRBV28 to TRBJ2-7, with 10 bases that match TRBD1. J lost 6 bases, V lost 8 bases, and 13 bases had no gene match. CDR3 length: 15 amino acids. The germline CDR1 and CDR2 sequences are MDHEN and SYDVKM. CDR3 sequence: CASQPAGTGVAEQYF. CDR3 DNA: TGTGCCAGCCAACCTGCCGGGACAGGGGTGGCCGAGCAGTACTTC.

The chain employs TRBV2 and TRBJ2-2; the D gene could be TRBD1 or TRBD2 (6 bases each). This CDR3 is 14 amino acids long. Germline values: CDR1 SNHLY, CDR2 FYNNEI. The V gene lost 4 bases and the J gene lost 6 bases, with 12 bases spanning the gap. CDR3 DNA: TGTGCCAGCAGTGGACAGGAGGGTGCCGGGGAGCTGTTTTTT. Amino acid sequence: CASSGQEGAGELFF.

V is TRBV5-1 and J is TRBJ1-2; D is perhaps TRBD1 (6 bases). V was clipped by 2 bases and J by 2 bases, with 10 bases between them. The CDR3 length is 14 residues. The germline V gene has CDR1 SGHRS and CDR2 YFSETQ. The CDR3 sequence is CASSFDRYNYGYTF. The CDR3, as DNA: TGCGCCAGCAGCTTCGACAGGTACAACTATGGCTACACCTTC.

The chain is built from TRBV7-9 and TRBJ2-7; 7 bases match TRBD2. With 5 bases clipped from V and 0 bases from J, the junction kept 10 bases outside the gene matches. Germline V gene data show CDR1 as SEHNR and CDR2 as FQNEAQ (reference sequence). This CDR3 spans 16 amino acids. The CDR3 loop is CASSDGEGSYSYEQYF. The CDR3 nucleotides read TGTGCCAGCAGCGACGGGGAGGGGAGTTACTCCTACGAGCAGTACTTC.

The chain uses TRBV4-1 and TRBJ2-2; TRBD2 agrees at 12 bases. With V trimmed by 5 bases and J by 0 bases, 13 bases remained unmatched. The CDR3 is made up of 20 amino acids. The germline gives CDR1 MGHRA, CDR2 YSYEKL. The CDR3 protein is CASSNKPLAGGPANTGELFF. CDR3 nucleotide sequence: TGCGCCAGCAGCAATAAACCTCTAGCGGGAGGGCCTGCGAACACCGGGGAGCTGTTTTTT.

This clonotype was counted only a few times. The chain combines TRBV20-1 with TRBJ2-1; D may be TRBD1 (5 bases). The CDR3 runs to 17 residues. Trimming took off 0 bases at V and 1 base at J, with 16 bases between the two ends. CDR1 is DFQATT and CDR2 is SNEGSKA in the germline V gene (reference sequence). Here the CDR3 reads CSARDHFLGHSYNEQFF. The CDR3 DNA is TGCAGTGCTAGAGATCATTTCTTAGGACATTCCTACAATGAGCAGTTCTTC.

The chain carries TRBV6-5 and TRBJ1-5; D not resolved. CDR3 length: 16 amino acids. Trimming removed 5 bases from V and 0 bases from J, with 14 bases in between. In germline, CDR1 is MNHEY, CDR2 SVGAGI. The DNA of the CDR3 is TGTGCCAGCAGTCCCCGGGCCGGCCGTAGCAATCAGCCCCAGCATTTT. This encodes CASSPRAGRSNQPQHF.

The chain recombines TRBV12-3 or TRBV12-4 with TRBJ1-2, with D possibly being TRBD1 (5 bases). The CDR3 covers 15 residues. Between the trimmed V and J ends, which lost 3 bases and 4 bases, there was a span of 15 bases. For the CDR3, the DNA is TGTGCCAGCAGTTTGGGGCAGGGTTTTTCCTATGGCTACACCTTC. Encoded protein: CASSLGQGFSYGYTF.

This clonotype appeared once. V gene TRBV29-1 combines with J gene TRBJ2-1; 7 bases are shared with TRBD2. After removal of 7 bases from V and 1 base from J, the junction contained 7 bases not matched to a gene. This CDR3 has 14 residues. CDR1 and CDR2 from the germline V gene are SQVTM and ANQGSEA. The CDR3 nucleotides are TGCAGCGCCGGCGGGAGCGGGTCCTACAATGAGCAGTTCTTC. Protein: CSAGGSGSYNEQFF.

Only a few counts were recorded for this clonotype. This rearrangement joins TRBV20-1 to TRBJ1-2; tentatively, D is TRBD1 (5 bases). The CDR3 is 14 amino acids. Per germline, CDR1 DFQATT and CDR2 SNEGSKA (reference sequence). V was shortened by 4 bases and J by 8 bases, with 20 bases between the two germline ends. Written as DNA, the CDR3 is TGCAGTGCTATGCAGCTGAGGGGTGGGCGCGGCTACACCTTC. Encoded protein: CSAMQLRGGRGYTF.

This clonotype was recorded a few times. The chain links TRBV5-1 to TRBJ1-2; D call uncertain. Germline V gene sequence: CDR1 SGHRS, CDR2 YFSETQ. V was pared by 0 bases and J by 0 bases, with 9 bases between. The CDR3 covers 15 residues. The CDR3 is CASSLDTVTNYGYTF. The CDR3, as DNA: TGCGCCAGCAGCTTGGATACGGTAACTAACTATGGCTACACCTTC.

This chain connects TRBV4-3 to TRBJ2-1; TRBD1 or TRBD2 may be the D gene (5 bases each). The CDR3 extends over 17 amino acids. The germline gives CDR1 LGHNA, CDR2 YSLEER. V was shortened by 4 bases and J by 5 bases, with 21 bases between the two germline ends. CDR3 nucleotide sequence: TGCGCCAGCAGCCTTTACCGAACCGGGACCCGAAACAATGAGCAGTTCTTC. Translating gives CASSLYRTGTRNNEQFF.

The chain combines TRBV7-2 with TRBJ2-1; maybe TRBD2 (6 bases). V lost 4 bases to trimming and J lost 3 bases, with 13 bases between them. Germline V gene data show CDR1 as SGHTA and CDR2 as FQGNSA. This CDR3 comprises 15 residues. CDR3 coding DNA: TGTGCCAGCAGCTCAGCAGCGGACTACTACAATGAGCAGTTCTTC. This gives the protein CASSSAADYYNEQFF. The entire variable domain, with the rest obtained from reference TRBV7-2 and TRBJ2-1, is as follows: GAGVSQSPSNKVTEKGKDVELRCDPISGHTALYWYRQSLGQGLEFLIYFQGNSAPDKSGLPSDRFSAERTGGSVSTLTIQRTQQEDSAVYLCASSSAADYYNEQFFGPGTRLTVL.

The rearrangement joins TRBV9 to TRBJ2-1; D unresolved. The CDR3 contains 15 residues. Germline-derived CDR1 and CDR2 are SGDLS and YYNGEE. Trimming removed 2 bases from V and 8 bases from J, with 17 bases in between. CDR3 sequence (DNA): TGTGCCAGCAGCGTGGCGGCTAGTAGCAAGGATGAGCAGTTCTTC. Its protein product is CASSVAASSKDEQFF.

In its sample, this clonotype was seen a few times. The rearrangement joins TRBV7-8 to TRBJ2-1, with D possibly matching TRBD2 (6 bases). From germline, CDR1 is SGHVS and CDR2 FQNEAQ. The CDR3 has 17 residues. The germline V and J ends were trimmed by 2 bases and 3 bases, with 17 bases remaining between them. The CDR3 region is CASSLNPLRERYNEQFF. The DNA for the CDR3 is TGTGCCAGCAGCTTAAACCCCTTGCGGGAACGCTACAATGAGCAGTTCTTC.

The rearrangement joins TRBV5-5 to TRBJ2-3; 7 bases map to TRBD1. The CDR3 has 16 amino acids. Germline V gene sequence: CDR1 SGHKS, CDR2 YYEKEE (reference sequence). The J segment lost 1 base and the V segment lost 4 bases, leaving 9 bases of the junction unmatched. The CDR3 DNA follows: TGTGCCAGCAGCCCATCAGGACAGGACCGCACAGATACGCAGTATTTT. Its translation: CASSPSGQDRTDTQYF.

This chain connects TRBV28 to TRBJ2-5, with a possible D match to TRBD2 (5 bases). Germline-derived CDR1 and CDR2 are MDHEN and SYDVKM. The CDR3 is made up of 16 amino acids. V lost 2 bases and J lost 10, with 23 bases in between. The CDR3 is CASSLLGPLPGEGQYF. The CDR3 bases are TGTGCCAGCAGTTTACTCGGGCCTCTGCCGGGTGAGGGCCAGTACTTC. The full variable domain, completed using reference TRBV28 and TRBJ2-5, is DVKVTQSSRYLVKRTGEKVFLECVQDMDHENMFWYRQDPGLGLRLIYFSYDVKMKEKGDIPEGYSVSREKKERFSLILESASTNQTSMYLCASSLLGPLPGEGQYFGPGTRLLVL.

The rearrangement links TRBV20-1 to TRBJ2-3; TRBD2 matches at 12 bases. Germline CDR1 DFQATT, CDR2 SNEGSKA (reference sequence). With V trimmed by 3 bases and J by 2 bases, 12 bases remained unmatched. CDR3 length: 18 residues. The CDR3 reads CSARARASGRDPTDTQYF. DNA of the CDR3: TGCAGTGCTAGGGCCAGGGCTAGCGGGAGGGATCCCACAGATACGCAGTATTTT.

This clonotype was picked up one time. V and J are TRBV12-3 or TRBV12-4 and TRBJ2-3; D uncertain. This CDR3 contains 12 residues. V was trimmed by 8 bases and J by 4 bases, leaving 10 bases between them. The CDR3 here is CASYVSADTQYF. For the CDR3, the DNA is TGTGCCAGCTACGTGAGTGCAGATACGCAGTATTTT.

V gene TRBV6-4 combines with J gene TRBJ2-7; TRBD1 aligns across 7 bases. With 2 bases clipped from V and 3 bases from J, the junction kept 4 bases outside the gene matches. CDR3 length: 14 residues. From germline, CDR1 is MRHNA and CDR2 SNTAGT. CDR3 region: CASSDTGAHYEQYF. In DNA, the CDR3 is TGTGCCAGCAGTGACACAGGGGCCCACTACGAGCAGTACTTC.